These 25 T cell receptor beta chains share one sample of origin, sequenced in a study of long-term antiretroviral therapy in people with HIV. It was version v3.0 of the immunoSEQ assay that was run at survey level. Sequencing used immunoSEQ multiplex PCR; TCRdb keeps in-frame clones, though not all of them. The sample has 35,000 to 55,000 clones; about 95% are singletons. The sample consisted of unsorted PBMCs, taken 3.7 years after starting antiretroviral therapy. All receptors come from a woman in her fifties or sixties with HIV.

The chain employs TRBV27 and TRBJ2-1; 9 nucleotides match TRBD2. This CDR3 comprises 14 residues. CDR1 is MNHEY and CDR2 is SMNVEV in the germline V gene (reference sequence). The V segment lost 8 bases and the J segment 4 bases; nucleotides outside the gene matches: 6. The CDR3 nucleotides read TGTGCCAGCGGGGGCGGGGGGGGTTACAATGAGCAGTTCTTC. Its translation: CASGGGGGYNEQFF.

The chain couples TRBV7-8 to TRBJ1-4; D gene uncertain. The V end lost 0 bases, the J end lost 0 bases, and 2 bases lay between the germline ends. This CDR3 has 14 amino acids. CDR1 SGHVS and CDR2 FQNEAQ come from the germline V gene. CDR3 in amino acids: CASSLASTNEKLFF. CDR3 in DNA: TGTGCCAGCAGCTTAGCCTCAACTAATGAAAAACTGTTTTTT.

This CDR3 is CASSEHRDSYEQYF. As DNA, the CDR3 is TGTGCCAGCAGTGAGCACAGGGACTCCTACGAGCAGTACTTC. The chain has TRBV27 and TRBJ2-7; D is possibly TRBD1 (6 bases). With 5 bases removed from V and 0 bases from J, the gap between germline ends came to 11 bases. Germline V gene sequence: CDR1 MNHEY, CDR2 SMNVEV (reference sequence). This CDR3 has 14 residues.

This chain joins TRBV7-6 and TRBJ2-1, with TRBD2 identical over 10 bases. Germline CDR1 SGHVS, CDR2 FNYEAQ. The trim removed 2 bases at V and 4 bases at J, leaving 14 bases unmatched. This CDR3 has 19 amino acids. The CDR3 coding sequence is TGTGCCAGCAGCTTAAGCCCCTCCAGCGGGGGGGCCAGGTACAATGAGCAGTTCTTC. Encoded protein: CASSLSPSSGGARYNEQFF.

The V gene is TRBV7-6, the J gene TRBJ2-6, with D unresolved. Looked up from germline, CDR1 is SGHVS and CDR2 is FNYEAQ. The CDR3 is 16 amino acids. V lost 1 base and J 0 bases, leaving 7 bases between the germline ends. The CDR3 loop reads CASSLGTASGANVLTF. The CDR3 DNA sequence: TGTGCCAGCAGCTTAGGGACGGCCTCTGGGGCCAACGTCCTGACTTTC.

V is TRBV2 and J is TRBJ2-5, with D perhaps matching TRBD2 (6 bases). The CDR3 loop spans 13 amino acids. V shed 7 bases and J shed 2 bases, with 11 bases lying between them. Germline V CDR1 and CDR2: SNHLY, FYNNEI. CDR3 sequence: CASKWGEQETQYF. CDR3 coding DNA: TGTGCCAGCAAGTGGGGGGAACAAGAGACCCAGTACTTC. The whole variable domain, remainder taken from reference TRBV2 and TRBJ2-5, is EPEVTQTPSHQVTQMGQEVILRCVPISNHLYFYWYRQILGQKVEFLVSFYNNEISEKSEIFDDQFSVERPDGSNFTLKIRSTKLEDSAMYFCASKWGEQETQYFGPGTRLLVL.

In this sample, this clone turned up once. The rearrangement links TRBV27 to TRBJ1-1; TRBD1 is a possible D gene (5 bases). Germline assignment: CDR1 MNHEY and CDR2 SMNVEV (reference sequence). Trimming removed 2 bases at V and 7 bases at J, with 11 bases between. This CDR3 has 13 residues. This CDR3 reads CASSLQRQSEAFF. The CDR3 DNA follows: TGTGCCAGCAGTTTACAAAGACAGAGTGAAGCTTTCTTT.

The CDR3 DNA is TGTGCCTGGAGAACTCCGGGACAGGGAATCCACGAGCAGTACTTC. Its protein is CAWRTPGQGIHEQYF. This chain connects TRBV30 to TRBJ2-7; TRBD1 matches 9 bases. V was clipped by 3 bases and J by 5 bases; unmatched bases: 11. The CDR3 is 15 amino acids. CDR1 is GTSNPN, CDR2 SVGIG, per germline (reference sequence).

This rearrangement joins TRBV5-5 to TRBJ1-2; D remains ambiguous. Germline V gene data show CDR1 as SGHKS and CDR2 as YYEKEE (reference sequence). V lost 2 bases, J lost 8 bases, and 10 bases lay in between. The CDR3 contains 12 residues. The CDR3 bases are TGTGCCAGCAGCTTAAGTCAGGAGGGCTACACCTTC. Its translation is CASSLSQEGYTF.

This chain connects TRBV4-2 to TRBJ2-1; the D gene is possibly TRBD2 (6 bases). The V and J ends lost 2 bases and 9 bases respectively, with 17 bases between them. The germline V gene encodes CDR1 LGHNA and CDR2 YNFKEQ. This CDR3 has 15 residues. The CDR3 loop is CASSQFWLKEGEQFF. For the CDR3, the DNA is TGTGCCAGCAGCCAATTCTGGCTGAAGGAGGGTGAGCAGTTCTTC.

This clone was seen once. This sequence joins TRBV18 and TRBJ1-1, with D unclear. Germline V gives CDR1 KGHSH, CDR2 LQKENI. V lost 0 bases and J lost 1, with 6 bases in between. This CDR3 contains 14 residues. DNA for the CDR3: TGTGCCAGCTCACCACCGTTGGGGAACACTGAAGCTTTCTTT. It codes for CASSPPLGNTEAFF. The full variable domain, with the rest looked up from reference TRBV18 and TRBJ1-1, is NAGVMQNPRHLVRRRGQEARLRCSPMKGHSHVYWYRQLPEEGLKFMVYLQKENIIDESGMPKERFSAEFPKEGPSILRIQQVVRGDSAAYFCASSPPLGNTEAFFGQGTRLTVV.

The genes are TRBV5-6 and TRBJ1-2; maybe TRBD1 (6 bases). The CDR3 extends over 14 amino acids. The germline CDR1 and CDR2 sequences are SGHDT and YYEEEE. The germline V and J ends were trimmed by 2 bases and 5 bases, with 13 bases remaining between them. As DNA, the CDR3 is TGTGCCAGCAGCTTAGGGGGGCGGCGATATGGCTACACCTTC. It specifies CASSLGGRRYGYTF. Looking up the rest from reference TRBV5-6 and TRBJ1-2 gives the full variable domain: DAGVTQSPTHLIKTRGQQVTLRCSPKSGHDTVSWYQQALGQGPQFIFQYYEEEERQRGNFPDRFSGHQFPNYSSELNVNALLLGDSALYLCASSLGGRRYGYTFGSGTRLTVV.

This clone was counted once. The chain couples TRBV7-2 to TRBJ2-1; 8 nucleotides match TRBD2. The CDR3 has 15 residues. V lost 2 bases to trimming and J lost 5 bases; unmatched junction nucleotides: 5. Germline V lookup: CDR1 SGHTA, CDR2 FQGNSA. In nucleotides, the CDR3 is TGTGCCAGCAGCTTATCCCCGGGACTAGACAATGAGCAGTTCTTC. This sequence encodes CASSLSPGLDNEQFF.

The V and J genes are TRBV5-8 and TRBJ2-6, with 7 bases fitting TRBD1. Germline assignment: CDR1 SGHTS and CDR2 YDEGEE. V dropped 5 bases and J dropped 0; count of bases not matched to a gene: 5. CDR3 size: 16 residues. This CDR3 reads CASSPDRASGANVLTF. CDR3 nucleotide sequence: TGTGCCAGCAGTCCCGACAGGGCCTCTGGGGCCAACGTCCTGACTTTC.

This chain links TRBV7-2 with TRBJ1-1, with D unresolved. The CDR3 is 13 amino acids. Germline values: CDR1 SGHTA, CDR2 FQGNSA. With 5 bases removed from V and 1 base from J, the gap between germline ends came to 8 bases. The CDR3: CASSPLRNTEAFF. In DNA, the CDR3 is TGTGCCAGCAGCCCACTCAGGAACACTGAAGCTTTCTTT.

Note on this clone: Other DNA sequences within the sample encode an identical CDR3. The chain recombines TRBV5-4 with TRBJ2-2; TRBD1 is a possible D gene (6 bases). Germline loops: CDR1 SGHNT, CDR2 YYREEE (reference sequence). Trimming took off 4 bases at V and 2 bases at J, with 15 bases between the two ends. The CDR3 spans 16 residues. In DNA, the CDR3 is TGTGCCAGCAGCCTGGCTGGGGGCCTAAACACCGGGGAGCTGTTTTTT. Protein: CASSLAGGLNTGELFF.

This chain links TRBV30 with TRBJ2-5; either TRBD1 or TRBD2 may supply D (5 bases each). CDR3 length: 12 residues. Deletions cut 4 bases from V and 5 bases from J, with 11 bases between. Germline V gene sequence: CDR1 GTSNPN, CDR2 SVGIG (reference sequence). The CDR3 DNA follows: TGTGCCTGGACAGGGAGATTGGAGACCCAGTACTTC. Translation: CAWTGRLETQYF.

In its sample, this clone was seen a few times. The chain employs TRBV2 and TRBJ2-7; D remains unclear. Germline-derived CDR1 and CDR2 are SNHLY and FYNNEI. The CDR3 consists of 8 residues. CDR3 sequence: CASSWFRV. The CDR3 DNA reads TGTGCCAGCAGTTGGTTCAGAGTC.

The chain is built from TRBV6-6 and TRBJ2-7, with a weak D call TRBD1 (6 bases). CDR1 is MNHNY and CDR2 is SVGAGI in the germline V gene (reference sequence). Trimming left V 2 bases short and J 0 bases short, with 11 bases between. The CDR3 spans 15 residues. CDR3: CASSYDRLNSYEQYF. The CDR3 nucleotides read TGTGCCAGCAGTTACGACAGGTTAAACTCCTACGAGCAGTACTTC.

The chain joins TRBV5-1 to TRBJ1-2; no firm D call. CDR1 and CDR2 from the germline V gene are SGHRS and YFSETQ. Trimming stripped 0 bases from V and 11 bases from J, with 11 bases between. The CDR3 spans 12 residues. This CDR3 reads CASSLEGWKYTF. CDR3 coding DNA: TGCGCCAGCAGCTTGGAGGGATGGAAGTACACCTTC.

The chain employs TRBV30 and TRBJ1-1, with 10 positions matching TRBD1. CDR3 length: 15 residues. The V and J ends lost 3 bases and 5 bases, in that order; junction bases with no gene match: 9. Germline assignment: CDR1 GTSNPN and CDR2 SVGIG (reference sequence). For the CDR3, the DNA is TGTGCCTGGAGCGTCCCGGGACAGGGGAGAACTGAAGCTTTCTTT. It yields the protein CAWSVPGQGRTEAFF.

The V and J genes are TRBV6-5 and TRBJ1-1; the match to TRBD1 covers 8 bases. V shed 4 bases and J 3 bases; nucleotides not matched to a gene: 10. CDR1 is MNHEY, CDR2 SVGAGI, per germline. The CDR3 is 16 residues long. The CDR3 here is CASSSQGAGMDTEAFF. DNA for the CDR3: TGTGCCAGCAGTTCGCAGGGGGCGGGGATGGACACTGAAGCTTTCTTT.

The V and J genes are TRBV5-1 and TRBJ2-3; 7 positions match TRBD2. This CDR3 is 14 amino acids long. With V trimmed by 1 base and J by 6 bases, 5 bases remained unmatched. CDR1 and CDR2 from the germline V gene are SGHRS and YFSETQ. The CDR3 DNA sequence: TGCGCCAGCAGCTTGTCCAGCGGGGTCGATACGCAGTATTTT. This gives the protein CASSLSSGVDTQYF.

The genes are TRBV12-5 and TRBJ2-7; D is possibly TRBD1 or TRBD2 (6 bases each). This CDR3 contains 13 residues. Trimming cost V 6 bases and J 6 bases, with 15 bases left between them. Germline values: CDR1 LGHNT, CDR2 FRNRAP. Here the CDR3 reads CASGRFEGGEQYF. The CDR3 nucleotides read TGTGCTAGTGGACGGTTTGAGGGGGGCGAGCAGTACTTC.

The CDR3 DNA reads as TGTGCCAGCAGCTTAGTCGCCGAGATCTTAAACTACGAGCAGTACTTC. It is translated as CASSLVAEILNYEQYF. V and J are TRBV7-2 and TRBJ2-7; D remains ambiguous. CDR3 length: 16 amino acids. Germline values: CDR1 SGHTA, CDR2 FQGNSA. Trimming took off 1 base at V and 3 bases at J, with 16 bases between the two ends.